This entry concerns a single T cell receptor beta chain. Trimming stripped 3 bases from V and 3 bases from J, with 6 bases between. The CDR3 is 12 residues long. CDR1 MNHEY and CDR2 SVGEGT come from the germline V gene. The sample originates from a study of blood T cell repertoires in COVID-19. Study-wide background: Sites in the United States, Italy and Spain provided acute and convalescent COVID-19 samples. From T cells, B-cell-depleted T cells, or PBMCs came the material, which was cDNA or gDNA.

As processed by the authors: Nucleated cell counts were estimated from reference gene primer amplification. TCRdb keeps only in-frame clones here, not all; method: immunoSEQ multiplex PCR. That table furnishes V, J and clone size, whereas the DNA furnished D and trimming. The repertoire holds roughly 62,000 clones, with about four fifths as singletons. Sequencing input: peripheral blood. This sequence joins TRBV6-2 or TRBV6-3 and TRBJ2-7, with no clear D. The TCR sequence derives from a human donor in a cohort sampled during active COVID-19. The CDR3 spells CASSYPHYEQYF. The CDR3 bases are TGTGCCAGCAGTTATCCCCACTACGAGCAGTACTTC.